A single sample gave rise to the 12 T cell receptor beta chains below, sequenced in a study of T cells after yellow fever vaccination. TCRdb reprocessed the 5' RACE reads with MiXCR, giving one entry per CDR3 protein. Of 250,000 to 350,000 distinct CDR3 sequences listed, about 10% are singletons. Sequences were derived from CD4+ T cells sorted from PBMCs, sampled 5 days after the yellow fever booster vaccination. The receptors come from a man aged 18 to 30 who received the YFV17D yellow fever vaccine.

This clonotype appeared a few times. The junction does not match germline at one end; this may be a read error. CDR3 in DNA: TGTGCCAGCAGTGAAACAGGGGGCTCCCACGAGCAGTACTTC. Its translation: CASSETGGSHEQYF. The V gene is TRBV6-2 or TRBV6-3, the J gene TRBJ2-7; TRBD1 agrees at 9 bases. CDR1 and CDR2 (germline): MNHEY, SVGEGT. This CDR3 has 14 residues.

The rearrangement uses TRBV5-1 and TRBJ2-2; D is possibly TRBD1 or TRBD2 (5 bases each). The CDR3 is 16 residues long. V was pared by 0 bases and J by 3 bases, with 12 bases between. In germline, CDR1 is SGHRS, CDR2 YFSETQ. The CDR3 DNA reads TGCGCCAGCAGCTTGGGTAACGGGGCGCACACCGGGGAGCTGTTTTTT. It encodes CASSLGNGAHTGELFF.

This clonotype came up a few times. The chain employs TRBV6-6 and TRBJ2-2; no definite D call. The CDR3 has 14 residues. CDR1 and CDR2 (germline): MNHNY, SVGAGI (reference sequence). V dropped 0 bases and J dropped 2 bases, with 4 bases sitting between them. CDR3 nucleotides: TGTGCCAGCAGTTACTCGGGTAACACCGGGGAGCTGTTTTTT. This gives the protein CASSYSGNTGELFF.

This clonotype came up a few times. The chain links TRBV10-3 to TRBJ2-3; D is tentatively TRBD1 or TRBD2 (6 bases each). CDR3 length: 12 residues. Deletions cut 10 bases from V and 4 bases from J, with 12 bases between. Germline V gene data show CDR1 as ENHRY and CDR2 as SYGVKD. CDR3 nucleotides: TGTGCCAGCGAGGGGGAGGCAGATACGCAGTATTTT. This codes for CASEGEADTQYF.

The rearrangement uses TRBV12-3 or TRBV12-4 and TRBJ2-5; a weak D match, TRBD2 (7 bases). CDR3 length: 12 residues. The V end lost 7 bases, the J end lost 7 bases, and 13 bases lay between the germline ends. As DNA, the CDR3 is TGTGCCAGCATCAGGGAGGGGGGGACCCAGTACTTC. Amino acid sequence: CASIREGGTQYF.

In this sample, this clonotype turned up many times. The chain combines TRBV5-1 with TRBJ2-3, with D possibly TRBD2 on 5 matching bases. The V end lost 0 bases, the J end lost 2 bases, and 13 bases lay between the germline ends. The length of the CDR3 is 16 residues. Germline-derived CDR1 and CDR2 are SGHRS and YFSETQ. CDR3 in amino acids: CASSLGSGLDTDTQYF. CDR3 DNA: TGCGCCAGCAGCTTGGGCAGCGGCCTCGACACAGATACGCAGTATTTT. Together with reference TRBV5-1 and TRBJ2-3, the CDR3 gives the full variable domain: KAGVTQTPRYLIKTRGQQVTLSCSPISGHRSVSWYQQTPGQGLQFLFEYFSETQRNKGNFPGRFSGRQFSNSRSEMNVSTLELGDSALYLCASSLGSGLDTDTQYFGPGTRLTVL.

This clonotype was recorded a few times. The chain carries TRBV10-3 and TRBJ2-3; perhaps TRBD2 as D (6 bases). Trimming shortened V by 4 bases and J by 3 bases, and 17 bases separated the two germline ends. Germline assignment: CDR1 ENHRY and CDR2 SYGVKD. The CDR3 has 16 residues. The CDR3 here is CAISAGALGGTDTQYF. CDR3 coding DNA: TGTGCCATCAGTGCGGGAGCGTTGGGTGGAACAGATACGCAGTATTTT.

This CDR3 reads CASGLAKHLSGNTIYF. CDR3 sequence (DNA): TGTGCCAGCGGATTGGCAAAACACCTCTCTGGAAACACCATATATTTT. This chain links TRBV27 with TRBJ1-3; no clear D gene. The CDR3 consists of 16 residues. Germline assignment: CDR1 MNHEY and CDR2 SMNVEV (reference sequence). V lost 8 bases to trimming and J lost 0 bases, with 17 bases between them.

The genes are TRBV10-2 and TRBJ2-3, with D possibly TRBD2 on 5 matching bases. Germline V CDR1 and CDR2: WSHSY, SAAADI. The CDR3 is 15 amino acids. Trimming pared 0 bases from V and 5 bases from J, leaving 12 bases between. CDR3 DNA sequence: TGCGCCAGCAGTGAGTCGTGGAAGCGGCAAGATACGCAGTATTTT. Translated: CASSESWKRQDTQYF.

The chain carries TRBV7-2 and TRBJ2-3, with D tentatively TRBD1 or TRBD2 (6 bases each). The V end lost 6 bases, the J end lost 3 bases, and 22 bases lay between the germline ends. This CDR3 has 17 amino acids. Germline V gene sequence: CDR1 SGHTA, CDR2 FQGNSA. The CDR3 here is CASRKRGLGGLTDTQYF. The DNA of the CDR3 is TGTGCCAGCAGGAAGAGGGGTCTAGGGGGACTTACAGATACGCAGTATTTT.

A few counts support this clonotype. CDR3 sequence reads: CASSYGSGGSTYVQYV. The CDR3 DNA reads TGTGCCAGCAGTTACGGTAGCGGGGGGTCCACCTACGTGCAGTACGTC. V is TRBV6-6 and J is TRBJ2-7; 10 bases are shared with TRBD2. Germline V gene lookup returns CDR1 MNHNY and CDR2 SVGAGI (reference sequence). This CDR3 contains 16 residues.

The chain couples TRBV5-1 to TRBJ2-5; D remains ambiguous. The V and J ends lost 0 bases and 7 bases respectively, with 13 bases between them. Germline V CDR1 and CDR2: SGHRS, YFSETQ. The CDR3 totals 14 residues. The CDR3 is CASSLAGGVLTQYF. Here the CDR3 DNA reads TGCGCCAGCAGCTTGGCCGGTGGAGTGTTGACCCAGTACTTC.